The source of this TCR beta chain is a study of cytomegalovirus exposure and HLA in healthy donors. The PCR made use of 60 Vbeta and 13 Jbeta primers. Using immunoSEQ multiplex PCR, the repertoire was profiled, and TCRdb retains in-frame clones only, with some absent. Here the sample spans roughly 220,000 clones, approximately 78% being singletons. Germline CDR1 LNHDA, CDR2 SQIVND (reference sequence). V was pared by 1 base and J by 3 bases, with 10 bases between. The CDR3 has 14 residues. The study, taken as a whole, reports: In the analysis, some V segments, TRBV6-2 and TRBV6-3 included, were excluded as indistinguishable. Based on reports, TCR beta sequences accurately predicted HLA-A and HLA-B alleles for most subjects.

Note on this clone: What it binds is unknown.

The TCR comes from a woman between 35 and 50 years old in good health and CMV-seronegative. Sample: PBMCs. This sequence joins TRBV19 and TRBJ2-7; a weak D match, TRBD1 (5 bases). CDR3 DNA: TGTGCCAGTAGTATAGCAGGGCCAAACTACGAGCAGTACTTC. This sequence encodes CASSIAGPNYEQYF.